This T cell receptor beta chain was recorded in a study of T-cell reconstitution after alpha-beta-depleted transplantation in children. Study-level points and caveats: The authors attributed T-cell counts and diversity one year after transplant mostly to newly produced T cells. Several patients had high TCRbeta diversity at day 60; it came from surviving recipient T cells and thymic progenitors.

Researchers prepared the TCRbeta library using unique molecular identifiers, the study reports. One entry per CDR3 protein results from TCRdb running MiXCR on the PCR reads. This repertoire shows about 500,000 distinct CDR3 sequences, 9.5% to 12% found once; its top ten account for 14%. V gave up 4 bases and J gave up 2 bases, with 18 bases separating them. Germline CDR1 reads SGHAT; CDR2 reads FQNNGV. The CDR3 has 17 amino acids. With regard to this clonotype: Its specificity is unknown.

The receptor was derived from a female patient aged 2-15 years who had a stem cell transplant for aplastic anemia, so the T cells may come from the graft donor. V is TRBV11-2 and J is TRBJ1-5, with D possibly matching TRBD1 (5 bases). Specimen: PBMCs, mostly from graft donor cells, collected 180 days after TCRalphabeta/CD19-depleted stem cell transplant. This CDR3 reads CASSSGGVLGGNQPQHF. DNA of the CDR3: TGTGCCAGCAGCTCAGGAGGGGTCCTGGGAGGCAATCAGCCCCAGCATTTT. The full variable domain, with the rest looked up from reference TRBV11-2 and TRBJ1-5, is EAGVAQSPRYKIIEKRQSVAFWCNPISGHATLYWYQQILGQGPKLLIQFQNNGVVDDSQLPKDRFSAERLKGVDSTLKIQPAKLEDSAVYLCASSSGGVLGGNQPQHFGDGTRLSIL.